This passage covers 5 T cell receptor beta chains from one sample sequenced in a study of read filtering for tumor transcriptome and immune sequencing. The library was built from roughly 400 ng RNA with molecular barcoded adaptors for alpha/delta and beta/gamma chains. TCRdb reanalysed the reads using MiXCR and keeps one entry per CDR3 protein. The sample records some 50,000 distinct CDR3 sequences, around 21% being singletons. The sample consisted of a population of CD138-negative cells sorted from bone marrow. These receptor sequences come from a donor at least 40 years old with multiple myeloma.

This clonotype appeared many times. This rearrangement joins TRBV3-1 to TRBJ2-7, with a weak D call TRBD2 (6 bases). The CDR3 sequence is 14 residues long. CDR1 is LGHDT, CDR2 YNNKEL, per germline (reference sequence). Deletions cut 0 bases from V and 2 bases from J, with 8 bases between. The CDR3 DNA sequence: TGTGCCAGCAGCCAAGACGCGGGAACCTACGAGCAGTACTTC. Its protein product is CASSQDAGTYEQYF.

This clonotype came up many times. This chain uses TRBV12-3 or TRBV12-4 with TRBJ2-5; D possibly corresponds to TRBD1 (6 bases). CDR3 length: 14 residues. The V gene lost 6 bases and the J gene lost 3 bases, with 14 bases spanning the gap. CDR3 bases: TGTGCCAGCAGGGAACAGGGTGAGAAAGAGACCCAGTACTTC. This sequence encodes CASREQGEKETQYF.

The genes are TRBV19 and TRBJ2-3, with D maybe TRBD2 (5 bases). Germline lookup yields CDR1 LNHDA and CDR2 SQIVND (reference sequence). The CDR3 runs 15 residues. Trimming removed 5 bases at V and 5 bases at J, with 17 bases between. The CDR3 loop reads CASSPAAGPGDTQYF. CDR3 nucleotides: TGTGCCAGTAGTCCAGCGGCAGGACCTGGAGATACGCAGTATTTT.

The rearrangement joins TRBV7-9 to TRBJ2-5; D assignment may be TRBD1 or TRBD2 (6 bases each). This CDR3 is 15 amino acids long. Trimming cost V 2 bases and J 1 base, with 11 bases left between them. CDR1 is SEHNR and CDR2 is FQNEAQ in the germline V gene (reference sequence). For the CDR3, the DNA is TGTGCCAGCAGCTTAAGGGGGGTGACCCAAGAGACCCAGTACTTC. Translating gives CASSLRGVTQETQYF.

This clonotype was found many times. This chain links TRBV20-1 with TRBJ2-5; TRBD2 matches 7 bases. CDR3 length equals 15 residues. Losses at the gene ends were 1 base for V and 4 bases for J; bases not matched to a gene: 9. The V gene's germline CDR1 is DFQATT and CDR2 SNEGSKA (reference sequence). The CDR3 nucleotides read TGCAGTGCTAGAGGAATTGTTTGCGGGGGAGAGACCCAGTACTTC. Its protein is CSARGIVCGGETQYF.